Below, 21 T cell receptor beta chains from the same sample are listed, as sequenced in a study of control samples from healthy donors and cancer patients. Sequencing was performed with immunoSEQ multiplex PCR; in TCRdb, only in-frame clones are kept and a portion is missing. The sample contains 89,000 or so clones, approximately 89% of which appear only once. The sample taken for sequencing was blood. These receptors were collected from a man in his forties or fifties in good health.

The CDR3 coding sequence is TGCGCCAGCAGCCAAGAGATGGGCGTGAACTATGGCTACACCTTC. This translates into CASSQEMGVNYGYTF. This rearrangement joins TRBV4-1 to TRBJ1-2; D not resolved. The V gene lost 0 bases and the J gene lost 2 bases, with 10 bases spanning the gap. The CDR3 covers 15 residues. Germline lookup yields CDR1 MGHRA and CDR2 YSYEKL.

This sequence joins TRBV6-5 and TRBJ2-7, with D maybe TRBD2 (5 bases). The ends were cut back, 6 bases at V and 4 bases at J, with 10 bases in the middle. The CDR3 is 12 amino acids. CDR1 is MNHEY and CDR2 is SVGAGI in the germline V gene. CDR3 in amino acids: CASRATSYEQYF. CDR3 bases: TGTGCCAGCAGAGCTACTAGTTACGAGCAGTACTTC.

The chain has TRBV29-1 and TRBJ2-3; 9 bases align to TRBD2. The CDR3 has 13 amino acids. Germline loops: CDR1 SQVTM, CDR2 ANQGSEA. Germline trimming cut 3 bases from V and 5 bases from J; bases unmatched to any gene: 3. Here the CDR3 DNA reads TGCAGCGTTGAGCGGGGGGGTGGAGATACGCAGTATTTT. Translated, it gives CSVERGGGDTQYF.

This clone was found once. This chain links TRBV29-1 with TRBJ1-2; no clear D gene. Germline CDR1 reads SQVTM; CDR2 reads ANQGSEA. Trimming took off 7 bases at V and 8 bases at J, with 11 bases between the two ends. This CDR3 has 10 residues. CDR3 sequence: CSAGYEGYTF. CDR3 sequence (DNA): TGCAGCGCGGGCTATGAGGGCTACACCTTC.

This clone was counted once. The chain couples TRBV7-3 to TRBJ1-5, with a possible D match to TRBD1 (5 bases). Germline V CDR1 and CDR2: SGHTA, FQGTGA. Between the trimmed V and J ends, which lost 2 bases and 3 bases, there was a span of 5 bases. CDR3 length equals 13 residues. CDR3: CASSLGTNQPQHF. The CDR3 nucleotides are TGTGCCAGCAGCTTAGGGACCAATCAGCCCCAGCATTTT.

The chain joins TRBV11-2 to TRBJ2-7; TRBD2 might be the D (5 bases). This CDR3 is 14 amino acids long. Per germline, CDR1 SGHAT and CDR2 FQNNGV. Trimming removed 5 bases at V and 2 bases at J, with 13 bases between. CDR3 sequence reads: CASSPITSPYEQYF. The CDR3 nucleotides read TGTGCCAGCAGCCCTATCACTAGTCCCTACGAGCAGTACTTC. The whole variable domain, remainder taken from reference TRBV11-2 and TRBJ2-7, is EAGVAQSPRYKIIEKRQSVAFWCNPISGHATLYWYQQILGQGPKLLIQFQNNGVVDDSQLPKDRFSAERLKGVDSTLKIQPAKLEDSAVYLCASSPITSPYEQYFGPGTRLTVT.

The chain combines TRBV2 with TRBJ1-2; D is undetermined. V was clipped by 2 bases and J by 2 bases, with 6 bases between them. The CDR3 is 13 amino acids. Per the germline V gene, CDR1 is SNHLY and CDR2 is FYNNEI. CDR3 in amino acids: CASSEPINYGYTF. CDR3 in DNA: TGTGCCAGCAGTGAACCCATCAACTATGGCTACACCTTC.

The chain uses TRBV6-2 or TRBV6-3 and TRBJ2-7; no clear D gene. The CDR3 sequence is 13 residues long. Between the trimmed V and J ends, which lost 2 bases and 3 bases, there was a span of 8 bases. Germline V lookup: CDR1 MNHEY, CDR2 SVGEGT. This chain's CDR3 is CASSYDRLYEQYV. The CDR3 nucleotides read TGTGCCAGCAGTTACGATCGCCTCTACGAGCAGTACGTC.

This chain uses TRBV2 with TRBJ2-3, with TRBD1 as a possible D gene (6 bases). This CDR3 region has 14 residues. V lost 5 bases and J lost 4, with 13 bases in between. Germline V CDR1 and CDR2: SNHLY, FYNNEI. Written as DNA, the CDR3 is TGTGCCAGCAGTCAATCAAGGACAGCAGATACGCAGTATTTT. Translation: CASSQSRTADTQYF.

The chain employs TRBV12-3 or TRBV12-4 and TRBJ1-5; no firm D call. Trimming pared 1 base from V and 5 bases from J, leaving 6 bases between. There are 13 residues in the CDR3. The CDR3 loop is CASSLDTHQPQHF. Written as DNA, the CDR3 is TGTGCCAGCAGTTTAGACACTCATCAGCCCCAGCATTTT.

The table lists this clone with many counts. The chain has TRBV19 and TRBJ2-7; 9 bases map to TRBD1. This CDR3 has 13 residues. Germline CDR1 and CDR2: LNHDA and SQIVND (reference sequence). V dropped 3 bases and J dropped 6; count of bases not matched to a gene: 3. The CDR3 region has the DNA TGTGCCAGTAGTATGACAGGGGGTGCCGAGCAGTACGTC. Protein sequence: CASSMTGGAEQYV.

This chain links TRBV6-6 with TRBJ1-2, with D unresolved. The V gene lost 2 bases and the J gene lost 4 bases, with 11 bases spanning the gap. CDR3 size: 14 residues. Germline V gene lookup returns CDR1 MNHNY and CDR2 SVGAGI (reference sequence). This CDR3 reads CASSYPDRGYGYTF. The DNA for the CDR3 is TGTGCCAGCAGTTACCCGGACCGGGGCTATGGCTACACCTTC.

The J gene is TRBJ2-2, the V gene TRBV7-2; no firm D call. The CDR3 has 14 residues. V was pared by 4 bases and J by 5 bases, with 11 bases between. Germline loops: CDR1 SGHTA, CDR2 FQGNSA. The CDR3 loop reads CASSSQSDTGELFF. The CDR3, as DNA: TGTGCCAGCAGCTCCCAGTCGGATACCGGGGAGCTGTTTTTT.

J is TRBJ1-4 and V is TRBV5-6; unclear D gene. This CDR3 contains 15 residues. V was trimmed by 0 bases and J by 7 bases, leaving 13 bases between them. Germline assignment: CDR1 SGHDT and CDR2 YYEEEE. The CDR3 loop reads CASSLEPQFGEKLFF. The DNA of the CDR3 is TGTGCCAGCAGCTTGGAACCGCAGTTCGGTGAAAAACTGTTTTTT.

The chain is built from TRBV7-9 and TRBJ2-1; no clear D gene. Per the germline V gene, CDR1 is SEHNR and CDR2 is FQNEAQ (reference sequence). This CDR3 is 15 amino acids long. The V end was cut by 5 bases, the J end by 4 bases, with 15 bases between. The DNA for the CDR3 is TGTGCCAGCAGCCACAGTGCTGTAGTGTACAATGAGCAGTTCTTC. Amino acids: CASSHSAVVYNEQFF.

This chain links TRBV24-1 with TRBJ2-2; weak D call: TRBD1 (5 bases). Germline CDR1 KGHDR, CDR2 SFDVKD. Trimming cost V 4 bases and J 8 bases, with 10 bases left between them. This CDR3 contains 13 residues. The CDR3 sequence: CATSDPGFGELFF. The CDR3 coding sequence is TGTGCCACCAGTGACCCAGGGTTTGGGGAGCTGTTTTTT.

Turning to this clone: This same CDR3 is encoded by further DNA sequences in the sample. The gene calls are TRBV24-1 and TRBJ2-2; a possible D gene is TRBD2 (5 bases). Per germline, CDR1 KGHDR and CDR2 SFDVKD. The CDR3 has 14 amino acids. With 0 bases removed from V and 5 bases from J, the gap between germline ends came to 6 bases. The CDR3 loop reads CATSDLGGTGELFF. The DNA for the CDR3 is TGTGCCACCAGTGATTTGGGAGGTACCGGGGAGCTGTTTTTT.

The DNA for the CDR3 is TGTGCCAGCAGCGAGCACGTAGGGGACAGCAGCGGCTACACCTTC. It translates to CASSEHVGDSSGYTF. This rearrangement joins TRBV6-2 or TRBV6-3 to TRBJ1-2, with 7 positions matching TRBD1. The CDR3 loop spans 15 amino acids. V lost 6 bases and J lost 8; bases outside the gene matches: 15. The germline V gene encodes CDR1 MNHEY and CDR2 SVGEGT.

The rearrangement links TRBV2 to TRBJ1-1; tentatively, D is TRBD1 (6 bases). This CDR3 spans 15 amino acids. Per germline, CDR1 SNHLY and CDR2 FYNNEI. Deletions cut 3 bases from V and 5 bases from J, with 16 bases between. The CDR3 loop is CASSEEGGQMTEAFF. CDR3 bases: TGTGCCAGCAGTGAGGAAGGGGGGCAAATGACTGAAGCTTTCTTT.

This rearrangement joins TRBV7-9 to TRBJ1-5; 7 nucleotides line up with TRBD1. Trimming at V came to 3 bases and at J to 5 bases, leaving 7 bases not matched to a gene. The CDR3 covers 15 residues. Germline CDR1 reads SEHNR; CDR2 reads FQNEAQ (reference sequence). The CDR3 DNA reads TGTGCCAGCAGCTTTTATGGAGGGACAGATCAGCCCCAGCATTTT. Encoded protein: CASSFYGGTDQPQHF.

The chain employs TRBV5-1 and TRBJ1-2, with a tentative D call TRBD1 (5 bases). CDR3 length: 15 residues. CDR1 is SGHRS, CDR2 YFSETQ, per germline. Trimming removed 1 base from V and 0 bases from J, with 10 bases in between. The CDR3 DNA follows: TGCGCCAGCAGCTTGCAAAGGGGCTCTAACTATGGCTACACCTTC. As protein: CASSLQRGSNYGYTF.